The 25 T cell receptor beta chains below all came from one sample that was sequenced in a study of cytomegalovirus exposure and HLA in healthy donors. With 60 Vbeta and 13 Jbeta primers, the PCR was carried out. Assay used: immunoSEQ multiplex PCR; TCRdb lists only in-frame clones, some missing. The table includes some 120,000 clones, roughly 80% detected once. Sequencing was carried out using PBMCs. Receptor source: a man younger than 35 in good health and CMV-seropositive.

This clone was counted between two and nine times. The J gene is TRBJ1-1, the V gene TRBV25-1, with a weak D call TRBD1 (5 bases). CDR3 size: 13 residues. V lost 1 base and J lost 7, with 10 bases in between. Germline CDR1 MGHDK, CDR2 SYGVNS. Written as DNA, the CDR3 is TGTGCCAGCAGTGAATTCGGGGACTATGAAGCTTTCTTT. Encoded protein: CASSEFGDYEAFF.

The rearrangement links TRBV7-6 to TRBJ1-1, with D perhaps TRBD1 (5 bases). The germline V gene has CDR1 SGHVS and CDR2 FNYEAQ. Trimming pared 1 base from V and 0 bases from J, leaving 9 bases between. The CDR3 spans 15 residues. CDR3 coding DNA: TGTGCCAGCAGCTTAGTCGCAGGGATGAACACTGAAGCTTTCTTT. It codes for CASSLVAGMNTEAFF. The full variable domain, its missing parts supplied by reference TRBV7-6 and TRBJ1-1, is GAGVSQSPRYKVTKRGQDVALRCDPISGHVSLYWYRQALGQGPEFLTYFNYEAQQDKSGLPNDRFSAERPEGSISTLTIQRTEQRDSAMYRCASSLVAGMNTEAFFGQGTRLTVV.

Of note for this clone: A junction boundary mismatches the germline segment, possibly from a read error. Other DNA sequences in this sample translate to the same CDR3. The rearrangement uses TRBV9 and TRBJ2-3; tentatively, D is TRBD2 (5 bases). From germline, CDR1 is SGDLS and CDR2 YYNGEE. This CDR3 has 13 amino acids. The CDR3 region is CASSDDFSDPQYF. CDR3 bases: TGTGCCAGTAGCGACGATTTTTCAGATCCGCAGTATTTT.

V usage is TRBV27 and J usage is TRBJ2-7; the D gene is possibly TRBD1 (5 bases). The germline V and J ends were trimmed by 5 bases and 1 base, with 18 bases remaining between them. CDR1 and CDR2 (germline): MNHEY, SMNVEV (reference sequence). This CDR3 is built from 16 residues. Written as DNA, the CDR3 is TGTGCCAGCAGTACATTCAGGGTAGTTGGATCCTACGAGCAGTACTTC. Residues: CASSTFRVVGSYEQYF.

This chain's CDR3 is CASSIDGQGDTEAFF. In DNA, the CDR3 is TGTGCCAGTAGTATAGACGGACAGGGGGATACTGAAGCTTTCTTT. V is TRBV19 and J is TRBJ1-1; 10 nucleotides match TRBD1. Germline CDR1 reads LNHDA; CDR2 reads SQIVND (reference sequence). The junction had 3 bases not matched to a gene; V was cut back by 0 bases and J by 5 bases. This CDR3 comprises 15 residues.

This chain connects TRBV5-1 to TRBJ1-1; D remains ambiguous. Germline values: CDR1 SGHRS, CDR2 YFSETQ. The length of the CDR3 is 15 residues. Trimming left V 0 bases short and J 3 bases short, with 12 bases between. CDR3 sequence (DNA): TGCGCCAGCAGCTTGGTTCCGGGTACGTACACTGAAGCTTTCTTT. Translation gives CASSLVPGTYTEAFF.

The chain joins TRBV19 to TRBJ1-2; 7 nucleotides align to TRBD1. With 6 bases clipped from V and 5 bases from J, the junction kept 9 bases outside the gene matches. CDR3 length equals 14 residues. CDR1 is LNHDA and CDR2 is SQIVND in the germline V gene (reference sequence). CDR3 nucleotides: TGTGCCAGTAGAGAGACAGGGCGCCGATATGGCTACACCTTC. The encoded protein is CASRETGRRYGYTF. Variable domain in full (rest from reference TRBV19 and TRBJ1-2): DGGITQSPKYLFRKEGQNVTLSCEQNLNHDAMYWYRQDPGQGLRLIYYSQIVNDFQKGDIAEGYSVSREKKESFPLTVTSAQKNPTAFYLCASRETGRRYGYTFGSGTRLTVV.

V usage is TRBV30 and J usage is TRBJ1-4; 10 bases fit TRBD1. From germline, CDR1 is GTSNPN and CDR2 SVGIG (reference sequence). The V segment lost 2 bases and the J segment 10 bases; nucleotides outside the gene matches: 10. CDR3 length: 15 amino acids. The CDR3 spells CAWSTGTGEVGKLFF. The CDR3 nucleotides read TGTGCCTGGAGTACCGGGACAGGGGAAGTGGGAAAACTGTTTTTT.

The chain is built from TRBV13 and TRBJ2-7; the D gene is possibly TRBD1 (6 bases). CDR1 and CDR2 from the germline V gene are PRHDT and FYEKMQ (reference sequence). The CDR3 runs 14 residues. Deletions cut 0 bases from V and 3 bases from J, with 9 bases between. This chain's CDR3 is CASSLGTRGYEQYF. In nucleotides, the CDR3 is TGTGCCAGCAGCTTAGGCACCAGGGGCTACGAGCAGTACTTC. Full variable domain (remainder filled in from reference TRBV13 and TRBJ2-7): AAGVIQSPRHLIKEKRETATLKCYPIPRHDTVYWYQQGPGQDPQFLISFYEKMQSDKGSIPDRFSAQQFSDYHSELNMSSLELGDSALYFCASSLGTRGYEQYFGPGTRLTVT.

The V call is TRBV14, the J call TRBJ2-6; 8 nucleotides align to TRBD1. CDR1 and CDR2 from the germline V gene are SGHDN and FVKESK. V was pared by 4 bases and J by 4 bases, with 9 bases of the junction left unmatched. This CDR3 has 17 residues. The CDR3, as DNA: TGTGCCAGCAGCCTCCGGACAGGGCTGTCCGGGGCCAACGTCCTGACTTTC. It codes for CASSLRTGLSGANVLTF.

The chain couples TRBV7-8 to TRBJ2-7; TRBD1 matches at 7 bases. CDR1 and CDR2 from the germline V gene are SGHVS and FQNEAQ. The CDR3 contains 15 residues. Trimming cost V 2 bases and J 1 base; bases outside gene matches: 5. The CDR3 here is CASSLSPGQSYEQYF. The CDR3 nucleotides read TGTGCCAGCAGCTTATCTCCGGGACAGTCCTACGAGCAGTACTTC. Supplemented by reference TRBV7-8 and TRBJ2-7, the full variable domain reads GAGVSQSPRYKVAKRGQDVALRCDPISGHVSLFWYQQALGQGPEFLTYFQNEAQLDKSGLPSDRFFAERPEGSVSTLKIQRTQQEDSAVYLCASSLSPGQSYEQYFGPGTRLTVT.

The chain couples TRBV18 to TRBJ2-5; the D is unclear. Germline CDR1 and CDR2: KGHSH and LQKENI. This CDR3 is built from 14 residues. Trimming shortened V by 0 bases and J by 5 bases, and 10 bases separated the two germline ends. CDR3: CASSPPRMSETQYF. The CDR3 DNA reads as TGTGCCAGCTCACCACCGAGGATGTCCGAGACCCAGTACTTC.

By its share, this clone is medium-sized. The chain carries TRBV4-3 and TRBJ2-2, with 11 bases matching TRBD2. The germline gives CDR1 LGHNA, CDR2 YSLEER. With V trimmed by 1 base and J by 3 bases, 10 bases remained unmatched. The CDR3 runs 19 residues. The CDR3 protein is CASSQGAASGRLDTGELFF. CDR3 bases: TGCGCCAGCAGCCAAGGAGCGGCTAGCGGGAGGTTGGACACCGGGGAGCTGTTTTTT.

This chain connects TRBV5-4 to TRBJ1-2, with TRBD1 identical over 10 bases. V was clipped by 4 bases and J by 7 bases; unmatched bases: 13. This CDR3 comprises 16 residues. Germline V lookup: CDR1 SGHNT, CDR2 YYREEE (reference sequence). CDR3 DNA: TGTGCCAGCAGCCTAAGTCCCGGGACAGGGGCGCGTGGCTACACCTTC. Its translation is CASSLSPGTGARGYTF.

The chain carries TRBV10-2 and TRBJ2-7; a weak D match, TRBD2 (6 bases). V lost 4 bases, J lost 0 bases, and 10 bases lay in between. Germline V gene data show CDR1 as WSHSY and CDR2 as SAAADI. The CDR3 runs 14 residues. CDR3 loop: CASSVAGNSYEQYF. CDR3 nucleotides: TGCGCCAGCAGTGTGGCGGGGAACTCCTACGAGCAGTACTTC.

The gene calls are TRBV25-1 and TRBJ1-1; no clear D gene. V lost 1 base to trimming and J lost 2 bases, with 11 bases between them. The germline gives CDR1 MGHDK, CDR2 SYGVNS. The CDR3 is 15 residues long. CDR3 DNA sequence: TGTGCCAGCAGTGAATCGTTGTGGAGTAACACTGAAGCTTTCTTT. Its protein is CASSESLWSNTEAFF.

The table lists this clone with a count of one. The rearrangement links TRBV7-6 to TRBJ2-1, with 7 bases identical to TRBD2. With 5 bases clipped from V and 6 bases from J, the junction kept 13 bases outside the gene matches. Per germline, CDR1 SGHVS and CDR2 FNYEAQ. The CDR3 contains 16 residues. The CDR3, as DNA: TGTGCCAGCAGCAGAGGAGCGGGATGGGTGGGCAATGAGCAGTTCTTC. Its protein is CASSRGAGWVGNEQFF.

To note about this clone: One junction end disagrees with the germline gene, perhaps due to a read error. This chain joins TRBV6-1 and TRBJ1-1; 8 bases match TRBD1. The CDR3 runs 15 residues. Germline CDR1 and CDR2: MNHNS and SASEGT. Written as DNA, the CDR3 is TGTGTCAGCAGGATGGGCAGGGGGCTGGGAACTGAAGCTTTCTTT. Its translation is CVSRMGRGLGTEAFF.

The J gene is TRBJ2-5, the V gene TRBV7-8, with D hard to call. Germline V lookup: CDR1 SGHVS, CDR2 FQNEAQ. V was trimmed by 3 bases and J by 2 bases, leaving 7 bases between them. The CDR3 is 13 residues long. CDR3 nucleotide sequence: TGTGCCAGCAGCTTTTCGACTCAAGAGACCCAGTACTTC. Translating gives CASSFSTQETQYF.

This chain connects TRBV18 to TRBJ1-1; 8 positions match TRBD1. Per germline, CDR1 KGHSH and CDR2 LQKENI. This CDR3 comprises 18 residues. With V trimmed by 3 bases and J by 0 bases, 12 bases remained unmatched. Here the CDR3 DNA reads TGTGCCAGCTCACCTTTCAGGGGGCGCGGGACTATGAACACTGAAGCTTTCTTT. As protein: CASSPFRGRGTMNTEAFF. The complete variable domain, with remaining parts taken from reference TRBV18 and TRBJ1-1, reads NAGVMQNPRHLVRRRGQEARLRCSPMKGHSHVYWYRQLPEEGLKFMVYLQKENIIDESGMPKERFSAEFPKEGPSILRIQQVVRGDSAAYFCASSPFRGRGTMNTEAFFGQGTRLTVV.

This clone was counted once. The chain joins TRBV15 to TRBJ2-2; no reliable D call. Trimming took 1 base from V and 6 from J, leaving 3 bases between them. This CDR3 has 12 residues. Looked up from germline, CDR1 is LNHNV and CDR2 is YYDKDF (reference sequence). Here the CDR3 reads CATSRASGELFF. CDR3 in DNA: TGTGCCACCAGCAGAGCCTCCGGGGAGCTGTTTTTT.

The chain couples TRBV5-6 to TRBJ1-2; D is unclear. Germline loops: CDR1 SGHDT, CDR2 YYEEEE. V lost 5 bases and J lost 8, with 10 bases in between. CDR3 length: 11 residues. CDR3 DNA: TGTGCCAGCAGTTTAGCGGGAGGCTACACCTTC. Amino acids: CASSLAGGYTF.

The rearrangement links TRBV7-2 to TRBJ1-2; the match to TRBD1 covers 8 bases. The CDR3 is 12 residues long. The J segment lost 8 bases and the V segment lost 8 bases, leaving 7 bases of the junction unmatched. The germline CDR1 and CDR2 sequences are SGHTA and FQGNSA. In DNA form, the CDR3 reads TGTGCCAGCTCGACAGGGGCATTCGGCTACACCTTC. Amino acid sequence: CASSTGAFGYTF.

The chain joins TRBV2 to TRBJ2-3, with D possibly matching TRBD2 (5 bases). Germline V CDR1 and CDR2: SNHLY, FYNNEI. The CDR3 spans 14 residues. Between the trimmed V and J ends, which lost 11 bases and 2 bases, there was a span of 17 bases. The CDR3 is CASVLGDHTDTQYF. Here the CDR3 DNA reads TGTGCCTCAGTTCTGGGAGATCACACAGATACGCAGTATTTT.

This chain links TRBV29-1 with TRBJ2-7; 9 bases match TRBD1. The CDR3 length is 12 residues. V lost 6 bases to trimming and J lost 3 bases; unmatched junction nucleotides: 3. The germline V gene encodes CDR1 SQVTM and CDR2 ANQGSEA. The CDR3 coding sequence is TGCAGCGTGGCGGGACAGGGCTACGAGCAGTACTTC. It encodes CSVAGQGYEQYF.